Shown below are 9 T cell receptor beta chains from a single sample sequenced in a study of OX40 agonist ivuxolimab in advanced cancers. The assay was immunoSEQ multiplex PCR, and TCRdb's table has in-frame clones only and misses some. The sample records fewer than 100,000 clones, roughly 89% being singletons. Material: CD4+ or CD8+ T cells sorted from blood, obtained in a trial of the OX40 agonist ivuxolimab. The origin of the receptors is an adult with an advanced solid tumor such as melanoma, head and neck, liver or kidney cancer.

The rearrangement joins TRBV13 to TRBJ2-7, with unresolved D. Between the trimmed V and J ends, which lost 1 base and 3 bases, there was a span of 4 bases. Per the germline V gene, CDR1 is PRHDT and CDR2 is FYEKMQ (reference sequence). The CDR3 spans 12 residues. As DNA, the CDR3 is TGTGCCAGCAGCTTAGCGGTCTACGAGCAGTACTTC. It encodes CASSLAVYEQYF.

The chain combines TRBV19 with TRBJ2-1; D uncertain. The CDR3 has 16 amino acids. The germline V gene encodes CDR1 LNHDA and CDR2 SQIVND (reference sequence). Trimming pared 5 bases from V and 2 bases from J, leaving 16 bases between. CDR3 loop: CASSLGSASPYNEQFF. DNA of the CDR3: TGTGCCAGTAGTCTCGGTAGTGCCAGCCCCTACAATGAGCAGTTCTTC.

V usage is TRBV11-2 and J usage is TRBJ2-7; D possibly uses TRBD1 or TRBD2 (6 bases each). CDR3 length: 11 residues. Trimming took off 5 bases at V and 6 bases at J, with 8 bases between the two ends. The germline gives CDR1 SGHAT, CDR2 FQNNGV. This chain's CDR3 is CASSRGPEQYF. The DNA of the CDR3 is TGTGCCAGCAGCCGGGGGCCCGAGCAGTACTTC.

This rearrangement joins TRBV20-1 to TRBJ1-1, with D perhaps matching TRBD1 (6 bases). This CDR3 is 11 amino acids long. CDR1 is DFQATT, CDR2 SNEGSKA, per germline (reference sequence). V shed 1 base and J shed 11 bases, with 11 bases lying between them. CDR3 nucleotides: TGCAGTGCTAGAGGTGGGGGCGAGGCTTTCTTT. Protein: CSARGGGEAFF.

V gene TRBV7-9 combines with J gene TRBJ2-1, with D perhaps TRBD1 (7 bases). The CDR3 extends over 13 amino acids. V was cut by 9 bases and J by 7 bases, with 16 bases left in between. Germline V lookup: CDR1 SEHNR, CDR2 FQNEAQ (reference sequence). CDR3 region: CAREGASSNEQFF. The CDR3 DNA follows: TGTGCCAGGGAGGGGGCATCGTCGAATGAGCAGTTCTTC. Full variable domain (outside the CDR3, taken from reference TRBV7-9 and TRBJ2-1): DTGVSQNPRHKITKRGQNVTFRCDPISEHNRLYWYRQTLGQGPEFLTYFQNEAQLEKSRLLSDRFSAERPKGSFSTLEIQRTEQGDSAMYLCAREGASSNEQFFGPGTRLTVL.

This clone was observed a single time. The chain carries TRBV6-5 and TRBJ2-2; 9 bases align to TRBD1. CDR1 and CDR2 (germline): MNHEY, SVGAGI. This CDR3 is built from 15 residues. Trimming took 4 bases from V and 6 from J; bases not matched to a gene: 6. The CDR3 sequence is CASSLRTGVAGELFF. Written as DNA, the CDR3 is TGTGCCAGCAGTTTAAGGACAGGGGTGGCCGGGGAGCTGTTTTTT.

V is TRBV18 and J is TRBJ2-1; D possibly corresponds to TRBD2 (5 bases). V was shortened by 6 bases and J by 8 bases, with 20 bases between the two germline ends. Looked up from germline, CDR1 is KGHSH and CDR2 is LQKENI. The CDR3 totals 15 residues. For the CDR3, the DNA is TGTGCCAGCTCTATGACCGAACTAGGTCTCGATGAGCAGTTCTTC. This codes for CASSMTELGLDEQFF.

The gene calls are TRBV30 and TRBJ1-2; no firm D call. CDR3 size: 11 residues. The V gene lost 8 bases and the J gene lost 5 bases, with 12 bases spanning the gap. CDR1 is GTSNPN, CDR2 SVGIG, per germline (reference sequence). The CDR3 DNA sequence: TGTGCCCGTCGGGGTTTTTATGGCTACACCTTC. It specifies CARRGFYGYTF.

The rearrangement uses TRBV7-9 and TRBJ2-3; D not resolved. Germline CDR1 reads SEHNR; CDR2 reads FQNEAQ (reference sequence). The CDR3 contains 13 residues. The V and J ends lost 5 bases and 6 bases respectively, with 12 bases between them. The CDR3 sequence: CASSPSPTDTQYF. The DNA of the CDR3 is TGTGCCAGCAGCCCCTCTCCGACTGATACGCAGTATTTT.